The table lists the clone carrying this TCR beta chain with a few counts. The antigen is unknown. These data belong to a study of T cell repertoires in cytomegalovirus infection. Study in general: Recently identified HLA-C-restricted CMV epitopes and well-studied HLA-B-restricted CMV epitopes were used by the study. In public TCR beta signatures, there were indications of both CMV infection and matching HLA type. Study-wide results and limits: Adding up the frequency of public TCR beta families identified people who carried CMV plus the relevant HLA. HLA-C-restricted CMV clonotypes gave the most frequent clonotype in two of eight donors.

TCRdb redid the calling of the reads with MiXCR, one entry per CDR3 protein. The sample includes around 200,000 distinct CDR3 sequences, around 40% of them seen just once. The ends lost 4 bases at V and 9 bases at J; junction bases unmatched: 8. The CDR3 has 14 residues. CDR1 is MGHRA, CDR2 YSYEKL, per germline. The sequence was obtained from a human donor in good health (CMV status not recorded). Some clones in this sample may be carry-over from other donors' samples. This chain joins TRBV4-1 and TRBJ2-1; TRBD1 matches 8 bases. The sample here was CD8+ T cells from cultured PBMCs, taken from culture after CMV antigen stimulation. CDR3: CASSPPDRAREQFF. Here the CDR3 DNA reads TGCGCCAGCAGCCCCCCGGACAGGGCACGTGAGCAGTTCTTC.